The clone carrying this T cell receptor (beta chain) appeared a single time. Regarding treatment: preoperative locoregional IRX-2 cytokine immunotherapy. This table comes from immunoSEQ multiplex PCR, and its TCRdb copy is limited to in-frame clones, with some not included. The data contain roughly 5,700 clones, 73% of them singletons. The data were obtained in a study of preoperative IRX-2 immunotherapy in early breast cancer. The sequence was obtained from a human donor with breast cancer. The sequences come from tumor tissue, collected before IRX-2 immunotherapy.

CDR3 nucleotides: TGTGCCAGCAGTCCCTCTCTCGGGACAAACGAGCAGTACTTC. It yields the protein CASSPSLGTNEQYF. The chain recombines TRBV28 with TRBJ2-7; the D gene is possibly TRBD1 (6 bases). The germline V gene encodes CDR1 MDHEN and CDR2 SYDVKM. The V end was cut by 5 bases, the J end by 5 bases, with 16 bases between. The CDR3 is 14 amino acids.